These 18 T cell receptor beta chains were sequenced from one sample in a study of blood T cell repertoires in COVID-19. Method: immunoSEQ multiplex PCR; TCRdb's copy keeps in-frame clones and lacks some. The sample lists about 200,000 clones, approximately 83% occurring once. Sequencing was done on a sample of PBMCs or T cells enriched from blood (not recorded which). All receptors derive from a woman aged 35 to 49 with acute COVID-19.

The chain carries TRBV7-2 and TRBJ1-2, with D possibly TRBD1 on 5 matching bases. The CDR3 consists of 15 residues. V was trimmed by 5 bases and J by 4 bases, leaving 17 bases between them. The germline CDR1 and CDR2 sequences are SGHTA and FQGNSA. The CDR3 reads CASSTPQGAIYGYTF. The CDR3 DNA reads as TGTGCCAGCAGCACCCCCCAAGGGGCGATCTATGGCTACACCTTC.

The V call is TRBV6-4, the J call TRBJ1-5; D is unresolved. The germline V gene encodes CDR1 MRHNA and CDR2 SNTAGT. Trimming removed 4 bases at V and 6 bases at J, with 10 bases between. The CDR3 length is 13 residues. Here the CDR3 reads CASSVREGQPQHF. The CDR3 bases are TGTGCCAGCAGTGTTCGTGAGGGTCAGCCCCAGCATTTT.

The chain couples TRBV7-2 to TRBJ2-2; 9 positions match TRBD2. V lost 6 bases and J lost 2; bases outside the gene matches: 7. The CDR3 is 16 residues long. CDR1 is SGHTA, CDR2 FQGNSA, per germline. CDR3: CASSLFSGRNTGELFF. CDR3 DNA: TGTGCCAGCAGTTTGTTTAGCGGGAGAAACACCGGGGAGCTGTTTTTT.

This clone was recorded only once. The rearrangement uses TRBV24-1 and TRBJ2-7; 9 bases fit TRBD1. V lost 3 bases to trimming and J lost 5 bases; unmatched junction nucleotides: 7. The germline V gene has CDR1 KGHDR and CDR2 SFDVKD. The CDR3 has 15 amino acids. This chain's CDR3 is CATSDPGQGSHEQYF. The CDR3 DNA reads TGTGCCACCAGTGATCCGGGACAGGGTTCCCACGAGCAGTACTTC.

The gene calls are TRBV13 and TRBJ2-1; D gene ambiguous. Trimming cost V 3 bases and J 5 bases, with 11 bases left between them. Germline values: CDR1 PRHDT, CDR2 FYEKMQ (reference sequence). The CDR3 is 14 amino acids. The CDR3 spells CASSFGVPDNEQFF. CDR3 nucleotide sequence: TGTGCCAGCAGCTTCGGAGTTCCTGACAATGAGCAGTTCTTC.

This chain uses TRBV7-2 with TRBJ2-7; 8 positions match TRBD2. Germline V CDR1 and CDR2: SGHTA, FQGNSA. The CDR3 spans 17 residues. Trimming at V came to 1 base and at J to 2 bases, leaving 10 bases not matched to a gene. CDR3 region: CASSLVRRGRFTYEQYF. The CDR3 DNA reads TGTGCCAGCAGCTTAGTTCGACGCGGGAGGTTTACCTACGAGCAGTACTTC.

The V and J genes are TRBV5-4 and TRBJ2-5, with 8 bases fitting TRBD1. V trimming: 4 bases; J trimming: 0 bases; junction bases outside the gene matches: 11. The CDR3 runs to 17 residues. Germline assignment: CDR1 SGHNT and CDR2 YYREEE (reference sequence). The CDR3 DNA reads TGTGCCAGCAGCGTCCATGGACAGGGAATATACCAAGAGACCCAGTACTTC. Amino acids: CASSVHGQGIYQETQYF. Full variable domain (outside the CDR3, taken from reference TRBV5-4 and TRBJ2-5): ETGVTQSPTHLIKTRGQQVTLRCSSQSGHNTVSWYQQALGQGPQFIFQYYREEENGRGNFPPRFSGLQFPNYSSELNVNALELDDSALYLCASSVHGQGIYQETQYFGPGTRLLVL.

This clone appeared once. The chain recombines TRBV12-3 or TRBV12-4 with TRBJ2-1; no firm D call. Trimming removed 1 base from V and 15 bases from J, with 16 bases in between. This CDR3 has 13 amino acids. CDR3 nucleotides: TGTGCCAGCAGTTTAGGGAGTAGCAGAGCCTGGTTCTTC. This sequence encodes CASSLGSSRAWFF.

The chain uses TRBV7-8 and TRBJ2-7; D perhaps matches TRBD1 (6 bases). Trimming took 5 bases from V and 0 from J, leaving 11 bases between them. The CDR3 is 14 amino acids. Germline-derived CDR1 and CDR2 are SGHVS and FQNEAQ. CDR3 DNA: TGTGCCAGCAGCCGAGCGACAGGCTCCTACGAGCAGTACTTC. It is translated as CASSRATGSYEQYF.

The sample holds one count of this clone. The V gene is TRBV9, the J gene TRBJ2-4, with 10 bases lining up with TRBD1. The CDR3 covers 15 residues. With 2 bases clipped from V and 7 bases from J, the junction kept 6 bases outside the gene matches. Germline CDR1 is SGDLS and CDR2 is YYNGEE. The CDR3 is CASSVEGGQGNIQYF. CDR3 nucleotides: TGTGCCAGCAGCGTCGAGGGGGGACAGGGGAACATTCAGTACTTC.

This clone was seen a single time. The chain has TRBV27 and TRBJ2-6, with D tentatively TRBD1 (5 bases). The V and J ends lost 6 bases and 0 bases respectively, with 9 bases between them. CDR1 and CDR2 from the germline V gene are MNHEY and SMNVEV (reference sequence). The CDR3 is 15 residues long. The CDR3 nucleotides are TGTGCCAGCAGCAAAGGGGCCTCTGGGGCCAACGTCCTGACTTTC. It is translated as CASSKGASGANVLTF.

The V gene is TRBV11-2, the J gene TRBJ1-6; TRBD1 might be the D (6 bases). This CDR3 region has 17 residues. Germline values: CDR1 SGHAT, CDR2 FQNNGV. V was trimmed by 0 bases and J by 10 bases, leaving 19 bases between them. DNA of the CDR3: TGTGCCAGCAGCTTAGAGGCGGGAGGGGGGCACAGCTCACCCCTCCACTTT. Translation: CASSLEAGGGHSSPLHF.

The genes are TRBV7-7 and TRBJ2-2; no clear D. The CDR3 is 14 amino acids. Germline V gives CDR1 SSHAT, CDR2 FNYEAQ (reference sequence). The V gene lost 5 bases and the J gene lost 0 bases, with 7 bases spanning the gap. CDR3 sequence: CASSPHANTGELFF. The CDR3 DNA reads TGTGCCAGCAGCCCCCATGCGAACACCGGGGAGCTGTTTTTT.

The rearrangement links TRBV28 to TRBJ1-5; 8 nucleotides match TRBD1. V trimming: 2 bases; J trimming: 7 bases; junction bases outside the gene matches: 13. CDR1 and CDR2 (germline): MDHEN, SYDVKM. The CDR3 is 17 residues long. CDR3 bases: TGTGCCAGCAGTTTAGGGCCCCGGCAGGGGGCTGGCCAGCCCCAGCATTTT. Translation: CASSLGPRQGAGQPQHF.

V gene TRBV5-1 combines with J gene TRBJ1-5, with 8 bases aligning to TRBD1. The CDR3 totals 19 residues. Germline V gene sequence: CDR1 SGHRS, CDR2 YFSETQ. The J segment lost 0 bases and the V segment lost 1 base, leaving 12 bases of the junction unmatched. CDR3 DNA sequence: TGCGCCAGCAGCTTGCAGGGGGCGCGTGAACATAGTAGCAATCAGCCCCAGCATTTT. Translating it yields CASSLQGAREHSSNQPQHF.

V usage is TRBV28 and J usage is TRBJ1-5; tentative D call: TRBD1 (5 bases). The length of the CDR3 is 12 residues. CDR1 MDHEN and CDR2 SYDVKM come from the germline V gene. For the CDR3, the DNA is TGTTCCGTAGCAGGGCCTAATCAGCCCCAGCATTTT. As protein: CSVAGPNQPQHF.

The rearrangement links TRBV7-3 to TRBJ2-7; TRBD2 matches 8 bases. This CDR3 is 15 amino acids long. CDR1 and CDR2 from the germline V gene are SGHTA and FQGTGA. With V trimmed by 1 base and J by 3 bases, 5 bases remained unmatched. This CDR3 reads CASSLNPGLVYEQYF. CDR3 DNA: TGTGCCAGCAGCTTAAATCCGGGACTAGTCTACGAGCAGTACTTC.

V is TRBV4-1 and J is TRBJ2-3, with 8 bases matching TRBD2. Germline trimming cut 4 bases from V and 2 bases from J; bases unmatched to any gene: 26. This CDR3 is built from 22 residues. Germline V CDR1 and CDR2: MGHRA, YSYEKL. As DNA, the CDR3 is TGCGCCAGCAGCCCACAACTTATGGTCTCGGCGGGAGGTGGTGGGGCCACAGATACGCAGTATTTT. Its translation: CASSPQLMVSAGGGGATDTQYF.